The rows below give T cell receptor beta chains drawn from one sample of a study of blood T cell repertoires in COVID-19. Sequencing used immunoSEQ multiplex PCR; TCRdb keeps in-frame clones, though not all of them. The sample records fewer than 200,000 clones, roughly three quarters being singletons. Specimen: peripheral blood. The receptors here all came from a woman between 45 and 60 years old with active or convalescent COVID-19. The CDR3 runs from the conserved cysteine through the conserved F or W. The D gene is left open where the match is weak. Expanded clones are given a class, and other clones once, few, many or no size at all.

TRBJ1-1 TRBV5-4 . . CASSLAGDTEAFF TGTGCCAGCAGCTTGGCAGGGGACACTGAAGCTTTCTTT
TRBJ1-5 TRBV28 . . CASSQRREPQHF TGTGCCAGCAGTCAAAGACGGGAGCCCCAGCATTTT
TRBJ2-7 TRBV6-2/TRBV6-3 TRBD1 few CASSYPIYRDRTNYEQYF TGTGCCAGCAGTTACCCAATTTACCGGGACAGGACAAACTACGAGCAGTACTTC
TRBJ2-1 TRBV4-2 TRBD2 . CASSQPGLANNEQFF TGTGCCAGCAGCCAACCGGGACTAGCAAACAATGAGCAGTTCTTC
TRBJ1-2 TRBV2 TRBD1 . CASMRDRNNYGYTF TGTGCCAGCATGAGGGACAGGAATAACTATGGCTACACCTTC
TRBJ1-5 TRBV19 TRBD1 once CASSTWTGRGKDSNQPQHF TGTGCCAGTAGTACCTGGACAGGGCGGGGGAAAGATAGCAATCAGCCCCAGCATTTT
TRBJ2-7 TRBV7-2 . . CASVTSGFGEQYF TGTGCCAGCGTAACCAGCGGCTTTGGAGAGCAGTACTTC
TRBJ2-7 TRBV19 TRBD1 . CASSLRGQANSYEQYF TGTGCCAGTAGTCTCCGGGGACAGGCAAACTCCTACGAGCAGTACTTC
TRBJ2-7 TRBV9 TRBD2 . CASSPRSGSSYEQYF TGTGCCAGCAGCCCCCGTAGCGGGAGCTCCTACGAGCAGTACTTC
TRBJ2-5 TRBV7-8 TRBD2 . CASRGAGLVGETQYF TGTGCCAGCAGGGGTGCGGGACTAGTAGGGGAGACCCAGTACTTC
TRBJ1-5 TRBV19 TRBD1 . CASSQGGGQPQHF TGTGCCAGTAGTCAAGGGGGCGGTCAGCCCCAGCATTTT
TRBJ1-2 TRBV9 . many CASSVGGRSAYGYTF TGTGCCAGCAGCGTAGGGGGCAGGTCGGCCTATGGCTACACCTTC